This entry describes one T cell receptor (beta chain). The antigen is not known. Germline CDR1 reads SQVTM; CDR2 reads ANQGSEA. V was trimmed by 3 bases and J by 4 bases, leaving 7 bases between them. This CDR3 has 12 amino acids. The data belong to a study of CD8 T cells in Susac syndrome. The authors carried out high-throughput sequencing of TCR beta. They applied it to CD8+ and CD4+ T cells obtained from blood. In contrast to the negatively isolated CD8+ and CD4+ T cells, TEMRA cells were FACS-enriched. Findings and caveats of the study: An acknowledgment was made by the study that its TCR sequencing and HLA analysis involved relatively few individuals.

RNA totalling roughly 0.45 to 1 ug underwent reverse transcription with random hexamers. Amplification of TCR beta CDR3 used immunoSEQ multiplex PCR across 54 Vbeta and 13 Jbeta. TCRdb used MiXCR to reprocess the immunoSEQ multiplex PCR reads, holding one entry per CDR3 protein. This sample has about 290,000 distinct CDR3 sequences, with 70% to 90% found just once. J is TRBJ2-1 and V is TRBV29-1, with D unclear. This sequence originates from a human donor with multiple sclerosis. Sequences were obtained from CD8+ T cells from PBMCs. The CDR3 loop reads CSVDSSYNEQFF. CDR3 in DNA: TGCAGCGTTGATAGTAGTTACAATGAGCAGTTCTTC.